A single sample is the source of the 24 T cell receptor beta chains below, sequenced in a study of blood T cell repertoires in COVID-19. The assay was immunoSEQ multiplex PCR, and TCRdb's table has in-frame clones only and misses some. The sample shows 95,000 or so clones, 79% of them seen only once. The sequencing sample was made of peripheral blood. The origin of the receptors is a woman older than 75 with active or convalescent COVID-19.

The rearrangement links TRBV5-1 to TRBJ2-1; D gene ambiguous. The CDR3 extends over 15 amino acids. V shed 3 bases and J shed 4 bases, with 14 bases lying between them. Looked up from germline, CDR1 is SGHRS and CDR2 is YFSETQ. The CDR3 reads CASSWAATVYNEQFF. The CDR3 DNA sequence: TGCGCCAGCAGCTGGGCCGCAACTGTTTACAATGAGCAGTTCTTC. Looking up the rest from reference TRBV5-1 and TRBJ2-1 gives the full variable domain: KAGVTQTPRYLIKTRGQQVTLSCSPISGHRSVSWYQQTPGQGLQFLFEYFSETQRNKGNFPGRFSGRQFSNSRSEMNVSTLELGDSALYLCASSWAATVYNEQFFGPGTRLTVL.

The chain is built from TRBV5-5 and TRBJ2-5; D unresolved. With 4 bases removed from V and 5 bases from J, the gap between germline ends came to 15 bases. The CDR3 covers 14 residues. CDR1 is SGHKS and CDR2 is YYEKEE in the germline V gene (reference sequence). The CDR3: CASSASRIVETQYF. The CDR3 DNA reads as TGTGCCAGCAGCGCTTCTAGAATCGTGGAGACCCAGTACTTC.

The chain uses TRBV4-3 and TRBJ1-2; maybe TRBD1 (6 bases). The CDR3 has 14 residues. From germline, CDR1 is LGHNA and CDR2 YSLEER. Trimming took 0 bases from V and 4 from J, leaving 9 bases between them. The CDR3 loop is CASSQEGRGYGYTF. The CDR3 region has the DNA TGCGCCAGCAGCCAAGAGGGCAGGGGCTATGGCTACACCTTC.

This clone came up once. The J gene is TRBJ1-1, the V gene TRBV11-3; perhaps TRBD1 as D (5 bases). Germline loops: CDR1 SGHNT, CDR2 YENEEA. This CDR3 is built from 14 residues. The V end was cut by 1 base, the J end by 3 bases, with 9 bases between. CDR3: CASSLGAGHTEAFF. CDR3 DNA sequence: TGTGCCAGCAGCTTAGGGGCAGGGCACACTGAAGCTTTCTTT.

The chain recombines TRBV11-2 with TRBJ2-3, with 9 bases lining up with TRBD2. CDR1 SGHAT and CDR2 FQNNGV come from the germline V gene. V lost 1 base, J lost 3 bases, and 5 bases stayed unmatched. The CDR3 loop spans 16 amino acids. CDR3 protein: CASSLVAGGWTDTQYF. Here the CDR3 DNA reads TGTGCCAGCAGCTTAGTGGCGGGAGGGTGGACAGATACGCAGTATTTT. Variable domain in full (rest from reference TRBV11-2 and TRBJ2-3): EAGVAQSPRYKIIEKRQSVAFWCNPISGHATLYWYQQILGQGPKLLIQFQNNGVVDDSQLPKDRFSAERLKGVDSTLKIQPAKLEDSAVYLCASSLVAGGWTDTQYFGPGTRLTVL.

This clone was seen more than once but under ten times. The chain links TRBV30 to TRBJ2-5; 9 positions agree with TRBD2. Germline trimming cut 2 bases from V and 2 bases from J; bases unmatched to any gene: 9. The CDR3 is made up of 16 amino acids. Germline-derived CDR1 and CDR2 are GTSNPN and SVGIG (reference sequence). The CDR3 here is CAWSRDTGLAQETQYF. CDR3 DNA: TGTGCCTGGAGTCGAGACACGGGACTAGCTCAAGAGACCCAGTACTTC. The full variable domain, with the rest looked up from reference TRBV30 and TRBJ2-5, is SQTIHQWPATLVQPVGSPLSLECTVEGTSNPNLYWYRQAAGRGLQLLFYSVGIGQISSEVPQNLSASRPQDRQFILSSKKLLLSDSGFYLCAWSRDTGLAQETQYFGPGTRLLVL.

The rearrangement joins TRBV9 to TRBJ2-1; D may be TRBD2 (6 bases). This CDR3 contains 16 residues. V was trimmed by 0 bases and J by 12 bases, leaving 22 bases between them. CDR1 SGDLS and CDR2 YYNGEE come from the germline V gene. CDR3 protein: CASSVAVGTGSSGQFF. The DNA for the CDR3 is TGTGCCAGCAGCGTAGCTGTTGGGACTGGGAGCTCTGGGCAGTTCTTC.

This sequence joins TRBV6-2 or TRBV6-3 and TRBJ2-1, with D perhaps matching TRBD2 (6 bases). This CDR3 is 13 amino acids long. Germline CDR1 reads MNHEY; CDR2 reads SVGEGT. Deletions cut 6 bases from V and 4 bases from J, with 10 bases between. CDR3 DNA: TGTGCCAGCAGCTGGGACTTATACAATGAGCAGTTCTTC. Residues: CASSWDLYNEQFF.

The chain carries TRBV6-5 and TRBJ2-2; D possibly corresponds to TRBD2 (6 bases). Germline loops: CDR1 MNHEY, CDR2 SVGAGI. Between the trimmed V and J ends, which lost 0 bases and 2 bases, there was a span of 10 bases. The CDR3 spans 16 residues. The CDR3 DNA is TGTGCCAGCAGTTACTCGGGACTCACTAACACCGGGGAGCTGTTTTTT. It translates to CASSYSGLTNTGELFF.

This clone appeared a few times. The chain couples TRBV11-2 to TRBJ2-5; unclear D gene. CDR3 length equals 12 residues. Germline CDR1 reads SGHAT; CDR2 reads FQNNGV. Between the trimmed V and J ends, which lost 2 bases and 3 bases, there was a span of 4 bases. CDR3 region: CASSLSEETQYF. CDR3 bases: TGTGCCAGCAGCTTATCGGAAGAGACCCAGTACTTC.

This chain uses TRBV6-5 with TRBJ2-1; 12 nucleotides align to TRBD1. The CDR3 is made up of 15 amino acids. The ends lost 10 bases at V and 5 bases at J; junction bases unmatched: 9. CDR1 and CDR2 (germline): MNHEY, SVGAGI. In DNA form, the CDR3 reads TGTGCCACCGAACCGGGACAGGGGGCCAACAATGAGCAGTTCTTC. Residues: CATEPGQGANNEQFF.

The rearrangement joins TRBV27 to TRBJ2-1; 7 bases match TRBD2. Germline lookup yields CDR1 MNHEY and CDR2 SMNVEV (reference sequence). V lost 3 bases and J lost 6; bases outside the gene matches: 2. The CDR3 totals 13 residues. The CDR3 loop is CASSFRTSNEQFF. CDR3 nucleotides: TGTGCCAGCAGTTTCAGGACTAGCAATGAGCAGTTCTTC.

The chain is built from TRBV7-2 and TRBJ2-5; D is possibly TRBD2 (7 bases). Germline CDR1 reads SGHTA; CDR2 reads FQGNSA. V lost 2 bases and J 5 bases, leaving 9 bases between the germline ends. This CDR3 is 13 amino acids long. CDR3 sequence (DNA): TGTGCCAGCAGCTTAAGGGGGGGTGAGACCCAGTACTTC. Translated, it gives CASSLRGGETQYF.

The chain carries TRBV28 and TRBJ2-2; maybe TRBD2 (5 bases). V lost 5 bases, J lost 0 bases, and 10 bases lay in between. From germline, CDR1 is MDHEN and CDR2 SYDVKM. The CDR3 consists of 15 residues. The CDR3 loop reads CASSLARPNTGELFF. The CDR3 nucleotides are TGTGCCAGCAGTCTAGCTCGTCCGAACACCGGGGAGCTGTTTTTT.

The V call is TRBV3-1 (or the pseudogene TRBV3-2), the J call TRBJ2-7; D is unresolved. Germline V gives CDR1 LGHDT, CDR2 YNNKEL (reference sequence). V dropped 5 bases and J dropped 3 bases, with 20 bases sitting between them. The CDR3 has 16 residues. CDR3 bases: TGTGCCAGCAGCAAGCAGCCTACTCCTGGGCACTACGAGCAGTACTTC. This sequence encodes CASSKQPTPGHYEQYF.

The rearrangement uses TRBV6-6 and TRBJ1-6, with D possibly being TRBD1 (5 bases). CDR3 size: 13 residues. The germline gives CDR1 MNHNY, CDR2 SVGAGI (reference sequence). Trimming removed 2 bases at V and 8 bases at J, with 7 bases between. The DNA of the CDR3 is TGTGCCAGCAGTTACCAACAGGATTCACCCCTCCACTTT. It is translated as CASSYQQDSPLHF.

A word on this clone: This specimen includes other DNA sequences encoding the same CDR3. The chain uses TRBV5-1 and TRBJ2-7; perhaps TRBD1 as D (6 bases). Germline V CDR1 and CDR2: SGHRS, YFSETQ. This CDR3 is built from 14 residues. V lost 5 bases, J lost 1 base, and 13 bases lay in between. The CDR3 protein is CASSLMTGSYEQYF. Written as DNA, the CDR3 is TGCGCCAGCAGTTTGATGACAGGATCCTACGAGCAGTACTTC.

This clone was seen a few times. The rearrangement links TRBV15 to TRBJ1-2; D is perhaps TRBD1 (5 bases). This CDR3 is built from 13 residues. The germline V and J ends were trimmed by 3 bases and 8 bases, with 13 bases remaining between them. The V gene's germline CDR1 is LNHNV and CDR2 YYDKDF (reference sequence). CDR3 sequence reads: CATSRGGVFGYTF. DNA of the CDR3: TGTGCCACCAGCAGGGGAGGGGTTTTCGGCTACACCTTC.

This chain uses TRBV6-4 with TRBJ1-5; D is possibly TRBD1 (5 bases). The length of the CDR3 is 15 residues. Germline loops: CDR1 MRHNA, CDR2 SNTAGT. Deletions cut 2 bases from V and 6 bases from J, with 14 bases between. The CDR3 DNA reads TGTGCCAGCAGTGACCTGGACACGCTATCTCAGCCCCAGCATTTT. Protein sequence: CASSDLDTLSQPQHF.

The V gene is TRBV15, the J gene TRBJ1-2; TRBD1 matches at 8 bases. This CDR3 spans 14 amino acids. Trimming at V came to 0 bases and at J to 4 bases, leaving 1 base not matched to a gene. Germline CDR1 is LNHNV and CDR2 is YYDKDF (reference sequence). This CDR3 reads CATSREDRAYGYTF. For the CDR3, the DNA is TGTGCCACCAGCAGAGAGGACAGGGCCTATGGCTACACCTTC. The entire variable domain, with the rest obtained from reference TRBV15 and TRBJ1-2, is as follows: DAMVIQNPRYQVTQFGKPVTLSCSQTLNHNVMYWYQQKSSQAPKLLFHYYDKDFNNEADTPDNFQSRRPNTSFCFLDIRSPGLGDTAMYLCATSREDRAYGYTFGSGTRLTVV.

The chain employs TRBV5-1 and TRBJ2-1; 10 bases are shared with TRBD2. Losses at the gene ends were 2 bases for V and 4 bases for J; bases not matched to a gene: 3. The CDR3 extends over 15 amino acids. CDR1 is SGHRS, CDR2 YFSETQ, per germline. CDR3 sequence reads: CASSFGLAEYNEQFF. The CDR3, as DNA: TGCGCCAGCAGCTTTGGACTAGCGGAGTACAATGAGCAGTTCTTC.

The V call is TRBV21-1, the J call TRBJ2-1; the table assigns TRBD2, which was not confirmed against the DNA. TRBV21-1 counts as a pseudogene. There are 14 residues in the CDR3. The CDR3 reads CARRTSEPYNEQFF. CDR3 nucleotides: TGTGCCCGAAGGACTAGCGAACCCTACAATGAGCAGTTCTTC.

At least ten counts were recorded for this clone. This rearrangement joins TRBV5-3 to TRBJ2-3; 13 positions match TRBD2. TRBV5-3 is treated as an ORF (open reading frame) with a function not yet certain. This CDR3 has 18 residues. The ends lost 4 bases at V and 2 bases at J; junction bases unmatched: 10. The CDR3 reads CARSILRLAGGTTDTQYF. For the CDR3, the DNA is TGTGCCAGAAGCATCCTACGACTAGCGGGGGGAACCACAGATACGCAGTATTTT.

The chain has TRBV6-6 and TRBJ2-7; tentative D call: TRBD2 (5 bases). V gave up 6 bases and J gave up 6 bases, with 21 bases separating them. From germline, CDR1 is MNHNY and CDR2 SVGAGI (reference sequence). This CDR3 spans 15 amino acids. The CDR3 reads CASSTRTRAVSEQYF. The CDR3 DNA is TGTGCCAGCAGCACCAGGACTCGAGCGGTTTCCGAGCAGTACTTC.